Listed below are T cell receptor beta chains from one sample, sequenced in a study of CD8+ T cells in alopecia areata. Clones were sequenced by immunoSEQ multiplex PCR, and TCRdb holds only the in-frame ones, with some missing. The sample lists roughly 210,000 clones; 40% to 55% were seen once. The sample here was CD4+ T cells sorted from blood, taken at roughly week 36, from a patient treated with tofacitinib. These receptors were taken from a human donor with alopecia areata. CDR3s include the opening cysteine and the closing phenylalanine or tryptophan. Fields, in order: D gene, clone size, J gene, V gene, CDR3 protein, CDR3 DNA. The D gene is left open where the match is weak. Part of the rows lack a size; the others show once, few, many or a class for expanded clones.

. few TRBJ2-6 TRBV29-1 CSVQQGSGANVLTF TGCAGCGTTCAACAGGGATCTGGGGCCAACGTCCTGACTTTC
TRBD1 few TRBJ1-1 TRBV29-1 CSVIRDRGRTEAFF TGCAGCGTGATCCGGGACAGGGGGCGAACTGAAGCTTTCTTT
TRBD1 few TRBJ1-4 TRBV7-2 CASSLVSGGKLFF TGTGCCAGCAGCTTAGTATCAGGGGGAAAACTGTTTTTT
. few TRBJ2-7 TRBV18 CASSPQGSYEQYF TGTGCCAGCTCACCCCAGGGTTCCTACGAGCAGTACTTC
. . TRBJ1-1 TRBV6-5 CASSSPREATEAFF TGTGCCAGCAGTTCACCGAGGGAGGCAACTGAAGCTTTCTTT
. few TRBJ2-1 TRBV10-3 CAIGRNNEQFF TGTGCCATCGGTAGGAACAATGAGCAGTTCTTC
. . TRBJ1-2 TRBV11-2 CASSPDPQLSEGYTF TGTGCCAGCAGCCCCGATCCCCAGCTCTCGGAGGGCTACACCTTC
TRBD2 . TRBJ2-3 TRBV7-3 CASSQTSADTQYF TGTGCCAGCAGCCAGACTAGCGCAGATACGCAGTATTTT
TRBD1 . TRBJ2-3 TRBV28 CASSYGQGGADTQYF TGTGCCAGCAGTTACGGACAGGGTGGGGCAGATACGCAGTATTTT
. . TRBJ1-4 TRBV15 CATSRPNEKLFF TGTGCCACCAGCAGACCCAATGAAAAACTGTTTTTT
. few TRBJ1-3 TRBV30 CAWSVDRNTIYF TGTGCCTGGAGTGTTGACAGAAACACCATATATTTT
. . TRBJ2-1 TRBV20-1 CSVVAYNEQFF TGCAGTGTGGTGGCCTACAATGAGCAGTTCTTC
TRBD2 few TRBJ2-3 TRBV11-2 CASSFSGRAWTDTQYF TGTGCCAGCAGCTTTAGCGGGAGGGCCTGGACAGATACGCAGTATTTT
. . TRBJ2-7 TRBV11-1 CASSRTGGTYEQYF TGTGCCAGCAGCCGCACGGGCGGAACCTACGAGCAGTACTTC
. . TRBJ1-4 TRBV25-1 CASSEPGGREEKLFF TGTGCCAGCAGTGAACCTGGAGGGCGCGAGGAAAAACTGTTTTTT
. . TRBJ2-1 TRBV25-1 CASSGPSVHEQFF TGTGCCAGCAGTGGTCCTAGCGTGCATGAGCAGTTCTTC
. . TRBJ2-5 TRBV7-2 CASSLITWETQYF TGTGCCAGCAGCCTAATCACCTGGGAGACCCAGTACTTC
. few TRBJ2-1 TRBV10-3 CAISEVGYLLF TGTGCCATCAGTGAAGTAGGGTACCTACTCTTC
. few TRBJ2-1 TRBV29-1 CSVEVASEQFF TGCAGCGTTGAAGTGGCTAGTGAGCAGTTCTTC
. . TRBJ2-3 TRBV7-3 CASSLLRGDTQYF TGTGCCAGCAGCCTCCTCCGCGGAGATACGCAGTATTTT
. few TRBJ2-3 TRBV29-1 CSGGHRSTDTQYF TGCAGCGGGGGACACCGGAGCACAGATACGCAGTATTTT
. . TRBJ2-1 TRBV11-2 CASSLEAYNEQFF TGTGCCAGCAGCTTGGAAGCCTACAATGAGCAGTTCTTC
. few TRBJ2-6 TRBV14 CASSQDWTSGANVLTF TGTGCCAGCAGCCAAGACTGGACCTCTGGGGCCAACGTCCTGACTTTC
. . TRBJ2-7 TRBV30 CAWSVGPSSYEQYF TGTGCCTGGAGTGTGGGACCGAGCTCCTACGAGCAGTACTTC
. . TRBJ1-1 TRBV30 CAWKTGMNTEAFF TGTGCCTGGAAAACAGGGATGAACACTGAAGCTTTCTTT
. . TRBJ2-3 TRBV5-1 CASSLSRGSDTQYF TGCGCCAGCAGCTTGTCACGGGGGTCAGATACGCAGTATTTT
TRBD1 . TRBJ2-2 TRBV5-1 CASSSQGAPNGELFF TGCGCCAGCAGCTCCCAGGGGGCGCCGAACGGGGAGCTGTTTTTT
. once TRBJ2-7 TRBV6-6 CASSQHGEQYF TGTGCCAGCAGCCAACATGGCGAGCAGTACTTC
. . TRBJ2-3 TRBV7-2 CASSLIDPRTDTQYF TGTGCCAGCAGCCTAATCGACCCGAGGACAGATACGCAGTATTTT
. . TRBJ2-5 TRBV29-1 CSVQGGEETQYF TGCAGCGTTCAGGGAGGCGAAGAGACCCAGTACTTC
. . TRBJ2-7 TRBV6-5 CASRPGFSYEQYF TGTGCCAGCAGGCCCGGGTTCTCCTACGAGCAGTACTTC
. . TRBJ2-7 TRBV15 CATSRGEIVNEQYF TGTGCCACCAGCAGGGGGGAGATCGTGAACGAGCAGTACTTC
. few TRBJ1-4 TRBV29-1 CSVTTGLGGEKLFF TGCAGCGTTACTACGGGACTTGGAGGGGAAAAACTGTTTTTT
TRBD1 few TRBJ1-2 TRBV5-1 CASSWDRTIGYTF TGCGCCAGCAGCTGGGACAGGACTATTGGCTACACCTTC
. . TRBJ2-3 TRBV5-1 CASSLGGASTDTQYF TGCGCCAGCAGCTTGGGCGGCGCTAGCACAGATACGCAGTATTTT
TRBD1 few TRBJ2-1 TRBV28 CASRIRDRDYNEQFF TGTGCCAGCAGGATACGGGACAGGGATTACAATGAGCAGTTCTTC
. . TRBJ2-1 TRBV9 CASSVSVASPQVFNEQFF TGTGCCAGCAGCGTAAGCGTGGCTAGCCCTCAGGTCTTCAATGAGCAGTTCTTC
TRBD2 . TRBJ2-5 TRBV30 CAWSKVAGAKETQYF TGTGCCTGGAGTAAGGTAGCGGGGGCCAAAGAGACCCAGTACTTC
TRBD1 . TRBJ2-5 TRBV5-1 CASSFDQQGGQETQYF TGCGCCAGCAGCTTCGATCAACAGGGGGGCCAAGAGACCCAGTACTTC
. once TRBJ2-6 TRBV5-1 CASSLHSGANVLTF TGCGCCAGCAGCCTCCATTCTGGGGCCAACGTCCTGACTTTC
TRBD2 few TRBJ2-3 TRBV5-1 CASSATSARITDTQYF TGCGCCAGCAGCGCGACTAGCGCCAGAATCACAGATACGCAGTATTTT
TRBD1 few TRBJ2-5 TRBV29-1 CSVYRGGETQYF TGCAGCGTCTACAGGGGTGGAGAGACCCAGTACTTC
. . TRBJ1-2 TRBV30 CAWSLQTRVYGYTF TGTGCCTGGAGTCTTCAAACACGGGTCTATGGCTACACCTTC
. . TRBJ1-2 TRBV19 CASRAQTRDGYTF TGTGCCAGTAGAGCGCAGACCAGGGATGGCTACACCTTC
TRBD1 . TRBJ1-5 TRBV5-1 CASSLGDRANQPQHF TGCGCCAGCAGCTTGGGGGACAGGGCTAATCAGCCCCAGCATTTT
. . TRBJ2-5 TRBV10-3 CAISPERETQYF TGTGCCATCAGCCCCGAACGGGAGACCCAGTACTTC
. . TRBJ2-3 TRBV7-3 CASSLLVTDTQYF TGTGCCAGCAGCTTATTGGTCACAGATACGCAGTATTTT
. . TRBJ2-7 TRBV2 CASSLDSGKYF TGTGCCAGCAGTTTAGACAGCGGAAAGTACTTC